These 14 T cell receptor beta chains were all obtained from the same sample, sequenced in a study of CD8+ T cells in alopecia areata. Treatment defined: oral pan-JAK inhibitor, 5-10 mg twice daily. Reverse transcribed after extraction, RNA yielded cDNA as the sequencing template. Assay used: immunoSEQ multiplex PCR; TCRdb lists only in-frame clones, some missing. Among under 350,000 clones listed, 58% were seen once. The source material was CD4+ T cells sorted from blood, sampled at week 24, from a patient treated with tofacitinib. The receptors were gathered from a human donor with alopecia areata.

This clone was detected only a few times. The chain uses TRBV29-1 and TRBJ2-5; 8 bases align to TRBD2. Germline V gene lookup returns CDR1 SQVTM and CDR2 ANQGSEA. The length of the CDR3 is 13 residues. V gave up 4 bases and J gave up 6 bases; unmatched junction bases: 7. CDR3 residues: CSVASGGGQTQYF. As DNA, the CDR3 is TGCAGCGTTGCCAGCGGCGGGGGGCAGACCCAGTACTTC.

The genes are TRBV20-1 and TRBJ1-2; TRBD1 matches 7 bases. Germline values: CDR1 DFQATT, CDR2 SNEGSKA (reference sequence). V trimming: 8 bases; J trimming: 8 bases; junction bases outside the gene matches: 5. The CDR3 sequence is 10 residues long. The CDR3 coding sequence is TGCAGTCCAGGGGGTGTAGGCTACACCTTC. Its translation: CSPGGVGYTF.

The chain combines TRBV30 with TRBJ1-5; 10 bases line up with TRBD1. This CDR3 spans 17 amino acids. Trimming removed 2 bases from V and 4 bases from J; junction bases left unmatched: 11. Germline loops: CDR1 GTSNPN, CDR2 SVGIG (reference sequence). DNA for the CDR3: TGTGCCTGGAGTCCCGGGACAGGGGTTCGGAGGAATCAGCCCCAGCATTTT. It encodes CAWSPGTGVRRNQPQHF.

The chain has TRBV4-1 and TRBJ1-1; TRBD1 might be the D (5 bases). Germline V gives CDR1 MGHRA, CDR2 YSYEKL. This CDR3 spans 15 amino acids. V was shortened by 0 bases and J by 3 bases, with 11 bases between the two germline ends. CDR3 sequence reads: CASSQDNRGDTEAFF. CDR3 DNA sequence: TGCGCCAGCAGCCAAGATAACCGAGGGGACACTGAAGCTTTCTTT.

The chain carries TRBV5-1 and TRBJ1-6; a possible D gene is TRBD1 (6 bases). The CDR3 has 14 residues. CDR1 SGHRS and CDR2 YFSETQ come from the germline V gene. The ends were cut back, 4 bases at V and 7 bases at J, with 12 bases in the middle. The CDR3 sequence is CASSLQGKNSPLHF. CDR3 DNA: TGCGCCAGCAGCCTACAGGGAAAGAATTCACCCCTCCACTTT.

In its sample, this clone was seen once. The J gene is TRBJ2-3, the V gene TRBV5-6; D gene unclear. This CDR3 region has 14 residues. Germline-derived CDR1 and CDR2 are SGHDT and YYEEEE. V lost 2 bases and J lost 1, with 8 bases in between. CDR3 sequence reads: CASSFSLGTDTQYF. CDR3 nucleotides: TGTGCCAGCAGCTTTAGTTTAGGCACAGATACGCAGTATTTT.

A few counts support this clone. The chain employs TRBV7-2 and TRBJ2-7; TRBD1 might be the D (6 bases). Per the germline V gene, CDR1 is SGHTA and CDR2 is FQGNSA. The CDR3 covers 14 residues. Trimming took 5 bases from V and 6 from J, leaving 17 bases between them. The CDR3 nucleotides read TGTGCCAGCAGCCGGGGTTTAACAGGGTCCGAGCAGTACTTC. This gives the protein CASSRGLTGSEQYF.

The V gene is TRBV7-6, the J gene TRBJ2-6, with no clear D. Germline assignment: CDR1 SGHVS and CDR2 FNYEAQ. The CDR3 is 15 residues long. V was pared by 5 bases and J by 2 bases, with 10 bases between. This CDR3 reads CASSLRAAGANVLTF. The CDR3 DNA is TGTGCCAGCAGCCTCCGCGCTGCTGGGGCCAACGTCCTGACTTTC.

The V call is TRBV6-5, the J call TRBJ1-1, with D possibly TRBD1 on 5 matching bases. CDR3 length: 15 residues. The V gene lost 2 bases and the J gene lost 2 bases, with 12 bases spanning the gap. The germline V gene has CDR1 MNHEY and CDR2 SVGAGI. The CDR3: CASSYGGPLNTEAFF. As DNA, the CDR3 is TGTGCCAGCAGTTACGGGGGTCCCCTTAACACTGAAGCTTTCTTT.

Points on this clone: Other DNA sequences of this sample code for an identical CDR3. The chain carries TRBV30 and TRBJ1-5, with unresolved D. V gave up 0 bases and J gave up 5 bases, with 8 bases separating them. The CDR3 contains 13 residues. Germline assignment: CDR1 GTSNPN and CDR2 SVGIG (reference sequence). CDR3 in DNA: TGTGCCTGGAGTGTGGGTAGGGATCAGCCCCAGCATTTT. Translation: CAWSVGRDQPQHF.

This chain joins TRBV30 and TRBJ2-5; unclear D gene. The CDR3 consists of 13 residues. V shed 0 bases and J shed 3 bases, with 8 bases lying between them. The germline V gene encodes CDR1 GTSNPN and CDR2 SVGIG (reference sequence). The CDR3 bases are TGTGCCTGGAGTGTACGACTTGAAGAGACCCAGTACTTC. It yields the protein CAWSVRLEETQYF.

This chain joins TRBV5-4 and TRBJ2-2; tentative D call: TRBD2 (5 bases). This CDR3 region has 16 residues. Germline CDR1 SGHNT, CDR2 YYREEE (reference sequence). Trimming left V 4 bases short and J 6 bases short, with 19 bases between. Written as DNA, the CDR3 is TGTGCCAGCAGCCACCTCGGACTGGTTTCATCCGGGGAGCTGTTTTTT. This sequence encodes CASSHLGLVSSGELFF.

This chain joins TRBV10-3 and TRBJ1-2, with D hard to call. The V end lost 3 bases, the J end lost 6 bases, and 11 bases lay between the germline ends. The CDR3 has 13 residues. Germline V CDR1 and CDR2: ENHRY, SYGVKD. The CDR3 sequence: CAISESGYHGYTF. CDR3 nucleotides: TGTGCCATCAGTGAATCGGGGTATCATGGCTACACCTTC.

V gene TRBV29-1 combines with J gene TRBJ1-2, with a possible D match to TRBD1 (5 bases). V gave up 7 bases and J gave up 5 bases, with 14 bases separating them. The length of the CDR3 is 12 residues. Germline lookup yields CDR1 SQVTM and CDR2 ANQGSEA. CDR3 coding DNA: TGCAGCGAAGGAGGGGCCGGGTATGGCTACACCTTC. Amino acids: CSEGGAGYGYTF.